The 24 T cell receptor beta chains listed next were all sequenced from one sample in a study of blood T cells in healthy people across ages. Through a sample-barcoded 5' primer and a J-beta primer mix, a second PCR was run for roughly 6 to 11 cycles. TCRdb fed the 5' RACE reads into MiXCR, producing one record per CDR3 protein. This sample yields over a million distinct CDR3 sequences, of which roughly 40% are seen a single time; roughly 7.7% belongs to the top ten. What was sequenced was blood. The origin of the receptors is a young woman in good health.

On this clonotype itself: Mismatch with germline at one junction end may stem from a read error. This sequence joins TRBV2 and TRBJ2-7; TRBD1 might be the D (6 bases). Matching the DNA end better, TRBJ2-5 makes the J call doubtful. The CDR3 contains 13 residues. Looked up from germline, CDR1 is SNHLY and CDR2 is FYNNEI. The CDR3: CASSEQGQGTQYF. DNA for the CDR3: TGTGCCAGCAGTGAACAGGGGCAAGGGACCCAGTACTTC.

The gene calls are TRBV11-2 and TRBJ2-5, with 10 bases lining up with TRBD2. The CDR3 has 14 residues. Germline trimming cut 5 bases from V and 5 bases from J; bases unmatched to any gene: 5. The germline V gene has CDR1 SGHAT and CDR2 FQNNGV. CDR3 nucleotide sequence: TGTGCCAGCAGCATAGCGGGAGGAAGTGAGACCCAGTACTTC. Translating gives CASSIAGGSETQYF.

This chain uses TRBV3-1 with TRBJ2-7; D may be TRBD1 or TRBD2 (5 bases each). The last part of the DNA fits TRBJ2-5 better; the J call may be wrong. The length of the CDR3 is 16 residues. Germline CDR1 LGHDT, CDR2 YNNKEL (reference sequence). This CDR3 reads CASSPSGGLGAGTQYF. The CDR3 nucleotides read TGTGCCAGCAGCCCGTCCGGTGGACTTGGGGCCGGGACCCAGTACTTC.

This clonotype was picked up one time. The chain links TRBV28 to TRBJ2-7, with 10 bases matching TRBD2. The V gene end was trimmed by 2 bases and the J gene end by 6 bases; junction bases not matched to a gene: 19. Germline lookup yields CDR1 MDHEN and CDR2 SYDVKM. This CDR3 comprises 19 residues. The CDR3 protein is CASSLITTSGAKGFCEQYF. In DNA, the CDR3 is TGTGCCAGCAGTTTAATCACCACTAGCGGGGCGAAGGGATTCTGCGAGCAGTACTTC.

The gene calls are TRBV4-1 and TRBJ2-7; TRBD2 might be the D (5 bases). V lost 5 bases, J lost 1 base, and 15 bases lay in between. Germline V CDR1 and CDR2: MGHRA, YSYEKL. The CDR3 sequence is 15 residues long. The CDR3 region is CASSVGERRSYEQYF. DNA of the CDR3: TGCGCCAGCAGCGTCGGGGAGAGAAGGTCCTACGAGCAGTACTTC.

The rearrangement uses TRBV7-2 and TRBJ2-5, with 9 positions matching TRBD2. Trimming took 4 bases from V and 11 from J; bases not matched to a gene: 11. The CDR3 runs to 14 residues. Germline values: CDR1 SGHTA, CDR2 FQGNSA. The CDR3 here is CASSSGTSSNEQYF. DNA of the CDR3: TGTGCCAGCAGCTCCGGGACTAGCAGCAATGAGCAGTACTTC.

The chain uses TRBV29-1 and TRBJ2-6; 7 positions agree with TRBD1. Per germline, CDR1 SQVTM and CDR2 ANQGSEA. After removal of 5 bases from V and 4 bases from J, the junction contained 5 bases not matched to a gene. This CDR3 comprises 14 residues. The CDR3 nucleotides are TGCAGCGTTTTTACAGGGGCCGGGGCCAACGTCCTGACTTTC. Its translation: CSVFTGAGANVLTF. The full variable domain, its missing parts supplied by reference TRBV29-1 and TRBJ2-6, is SAVISQKPSRDICQRGTSLTIQCQVDSQVTMMFWYRQQPGQSLTLIATANQGSEATYESGFVIDKFPISRPNLTFSTLTVSNMSPEDSSIYLCSVFTGAGANVLTFGAGSRLTVL.

This clonotype showed up many times. This sequence joins TRBV2 and TRBJ2-7; D is uncertain. CDR3 length equals 12 residues. V was shortened by 7 bases and J by 2 bases, with 9 bases between the two germline ends. From germline, CDR1 is SNHLY and CDR2 FYNNEI. The CDR3 loop is CASNTGTYEQYF. The CDR3 DNA is TGTGCCAGCAATACTGGGACCTACGAGCAGTACTTC.

J is TRBJ1-6 and V is TRBV12-3 or TRBV12-4; no firm D call. This CDR3 spans 14 amino acids. V lost 1 base, J lost 10 bases, and 11 bases lay in between. CDR3 DNA sequence: TGTGCCAGCAGTTTAGGGGGTCCGGAATCACCCCTCCACTTT. Translation gives CASSLGGPESPLHF.

CDR3 sequence reads: CASSLVGATSGYEQYF. The CDR3 DNA reads as TGTGCCAGCAGTTTAGTGGGGGCCACCTCCGGCTACGAGCAGTACTTC. The chain combines TRBV27 with TRBJ2-4; D possibly corresponds to TRBD1 (6 bases). Judging by the DNA end, TRBJ2-7 fits better; the J call may be wrong. From germline, CDR1 is MNHEY and CDR2 SMNVEV (reference sequence). The CDR3 has 16 amino acids.

This clonotype has a single count. The chain is built from TRBV27 and TRBJ1-2; a weak D match, TRBD1 (6 bases). V dropped 5 bases and J dropped 8 bases, with 18 bases sitting between them. In germline, CDR1 is MNHEY, CDR2 SMNVEV (reference sequence). The CDR3 is 14 residues long. CDR3 protein: CASSQLTGSQGYTF. The DNA for the CDR3 is TGTGCCAGCAGTCAACTTACAGGGTCCCAGGGCTACACCTTC.

The genes are TRBV7-2 and TRBJ1-2; no clear D. The V gene lost 1 base and the J gene lost 6 bases, with 6 bases spanning the gap. CDR3 length: 12 residues. Germline V gene lookup returns CDR1 SGHTA and CDR2 FQGNSA. In DNA form, the CDR3 reads TGTGCCAGCAGCTTAGGTATGGATGGCTACACCTTC. This gives the protein CASSLGMDGYTF.

The table lists this clonotype with a count of one. The chain combines TRBV7-3 with TRBJ1-1; D unclear. In germline, CDR1 is SGHTA, CDR2 FQGTGA. V was clipped by 5 bases and J by 4 bases, with 23 bases between them. The CDR3 has 17 residues. Here the CDR3 DNA reads TGTGCCAGCAGCCCGTTAGGCGGACCGCGACCCGGCACTGAAGCTTTCTTT. It encodes CASSPLGGPRPGTEAFF.

Notes on this clonotype: This may be a read error, as it is one base from a much larger clone. The chain recombines TRBV6-2 or TRBV6-3 with TRBJ2-3; D is uncertain. In germline, CDR1 is MNHEY, CDR2 SVGEGT. The V end was cut by 2 bases, the J end by 10 bases, with 7 bases between. The CDR3 has 11 residues. The CDR3 bases are TGTGCCAGCAGTTACGGGGATGCGCAGTATTTT. Translating gives CASSYGDAQYF.

The chain joins TRBV20-1 to TRBJ2-1; D gene unclear. Per germline, CDR1 DFQATT and CDR2 SNEGSKA (reference sequence). V was trimmed by 2 bases and J by 0 bases, leaving 11 bases between them. This CDR3 is built from 15 residues. In DNA, the CDR3 is TGCAGTGCTAGACCCTATAGGAGCTCCTACAATGAGCAGTTCTTC. It translates to CSARPYRSSYNEQFF.

In its sample, this clonotype was seen a few times. This sequence joins TRBV12-3 or TRBV12-4 and TRBJ1-2, with D uncertain. This CDR3 contains 13 residues. V was shortened by 4 bases and J by 8 bases, with 14 bases between the two germline ends. The CDR3 nucleotides are TGTGCCAGCAGTTCGGGGATATATTTGGGCTACACCTTC. Translated, it gives CASSSGIYLGYTF.

Worth noting for this clonotype: Compared with germline, one end of the junction differs, possibly owing to a read error. This chain joins TRBV15 and TRBJ1-4, with D unresolved. Looked up from germline, CDR1 is LNHNV and CDR2 is YYDKDF (reference sequence). This CDR3 has 14 amino acids. CDR3 sequence reads: CATSEVSYNGKLFF. DNA of the CDR3: TGTGCCACCAGCGAAGTCTCCTATAATGGAAAACTGTTTTTT.

The V and J genes are TRBV27 and TRBJ2-7; D may be TRBD2 (5 bases). Looked up from germline, CDR1 is MNHEY and CDR2 is SMNVEV (reference sequence). The CDR3 runs to 16 residues. Between the trimmed V and J ends, which lost 4 bases and 0 bases, there was a span of 16 bases. This CDR3 is CASSSTLEDSSYEQYF. CDR3 bases: TGTGCCAGCAGTTCCACGTTGGAGGACTCCTCCTACGAGCAGTACTTC.

This rearrangement joins TRBV6-1 to TRBJ2-5; 9 nucleotides align to TRBD2. The J segment lost 5 bases and the V segment lost 11 bases, leaving 15 bases of the junction unmatched. This CDR3 is built from 15 residues. CDR1 MNHNS and CDR2 SASEGT come from the germline V gene. CDR3 DNA: TGTGCCGGCGTCGCTCTAGCGGGGCTATGGGAGACCCAGTACTTC. It specifies CAGVALAGLWETQYF.

The V gene is TRBV3-1, the J gene TRBJ2-3; 8 bases align to TRBD2. V gave up 0 bases and J gave up 8 bases; unmatched junction bases: 13. Per germline, CDR1 LGHDT and CDR2 YNNKEL (reference sequence). The CDR3 runs to 17 residues. The DNA for the CDR3 is TGTGCCAGCAGCCAAGATTCGGGAGGGGGATACGAGGGTACGCAGTATTTT. It specifies CASSQDSGGGYEGTQYF.

This clonotype was found a few times. V gene TRBV6-5 combines with J gene TRBJ2-5; 8 bases agree with TRBD1. This CDR3 spans 17 amino acids. CDR1 is MNHEY and CDR2 is SVGAGI in the germline V gene. Losses at the gene ends were 0 bases for V and 11 bases for J; bases not matched to a gene: 17. CDR3 sequence: CASSYSIWGQVLVGQYF. CDR3 DNA sequence: TGTGCCAGCAGTTACTCGATCTGGGGACAGGTTCTTGTTGGGCAGTACTTC.

This clonotype was detected a few times. The chain carries TRBV4-1 and TRBJ1-2; tentatively, D is TRBD1 (5 bases). With 4 bases removed from V and 4 bases from J, the gap between germline ends came to 25 bases. The V gene's germline CDR1 is MGHRA and CDR2 YSYEKL. The CDR3 runs 18 residues. The chain's CDR3 is CASSLRESTVRRSYGYTF. The CDR3 nucleotides are TGCGCCAGCAGCCTCAGGGAAAGTACCGTTAGACGGAGCTATGGCTACACCTTC.

This chain joins TRBV6-1 and TRBJ2-1; tentatively, D is TRBD2 (5 bases). Germline CDR1 reads MNHNS; CDR2 reads SASEGT. This CDR3 contains 15 residues. The V end was cut by 7 bases, the J end by 3 bases, with 16 bases between. This chain's CDR3 is CASTVGLVDYNEQFF. The CDR3 nucleotides are TGTGCCAGCACAGTCGGACTCGTCGACTACAATGAGCAGTTCTTC.

V gene TRBV2 combines with J gene TRBJ1-1; tentative D call: TRBD1 (6 bases). There are 13 residues in the CDR3. Germline-derived CDR1 and CDR2 are SNHLY and FYNNEI. With 6 bases removed from V and 5 bases from J, the gap between germline ends came to 13 bases. In DNA form, the CDR3 reads TGTGCCAGCAGGGCGGAGGGGGGGACTGAAGCTTTCTTT. It codes for CASRAEGGTEAFF.